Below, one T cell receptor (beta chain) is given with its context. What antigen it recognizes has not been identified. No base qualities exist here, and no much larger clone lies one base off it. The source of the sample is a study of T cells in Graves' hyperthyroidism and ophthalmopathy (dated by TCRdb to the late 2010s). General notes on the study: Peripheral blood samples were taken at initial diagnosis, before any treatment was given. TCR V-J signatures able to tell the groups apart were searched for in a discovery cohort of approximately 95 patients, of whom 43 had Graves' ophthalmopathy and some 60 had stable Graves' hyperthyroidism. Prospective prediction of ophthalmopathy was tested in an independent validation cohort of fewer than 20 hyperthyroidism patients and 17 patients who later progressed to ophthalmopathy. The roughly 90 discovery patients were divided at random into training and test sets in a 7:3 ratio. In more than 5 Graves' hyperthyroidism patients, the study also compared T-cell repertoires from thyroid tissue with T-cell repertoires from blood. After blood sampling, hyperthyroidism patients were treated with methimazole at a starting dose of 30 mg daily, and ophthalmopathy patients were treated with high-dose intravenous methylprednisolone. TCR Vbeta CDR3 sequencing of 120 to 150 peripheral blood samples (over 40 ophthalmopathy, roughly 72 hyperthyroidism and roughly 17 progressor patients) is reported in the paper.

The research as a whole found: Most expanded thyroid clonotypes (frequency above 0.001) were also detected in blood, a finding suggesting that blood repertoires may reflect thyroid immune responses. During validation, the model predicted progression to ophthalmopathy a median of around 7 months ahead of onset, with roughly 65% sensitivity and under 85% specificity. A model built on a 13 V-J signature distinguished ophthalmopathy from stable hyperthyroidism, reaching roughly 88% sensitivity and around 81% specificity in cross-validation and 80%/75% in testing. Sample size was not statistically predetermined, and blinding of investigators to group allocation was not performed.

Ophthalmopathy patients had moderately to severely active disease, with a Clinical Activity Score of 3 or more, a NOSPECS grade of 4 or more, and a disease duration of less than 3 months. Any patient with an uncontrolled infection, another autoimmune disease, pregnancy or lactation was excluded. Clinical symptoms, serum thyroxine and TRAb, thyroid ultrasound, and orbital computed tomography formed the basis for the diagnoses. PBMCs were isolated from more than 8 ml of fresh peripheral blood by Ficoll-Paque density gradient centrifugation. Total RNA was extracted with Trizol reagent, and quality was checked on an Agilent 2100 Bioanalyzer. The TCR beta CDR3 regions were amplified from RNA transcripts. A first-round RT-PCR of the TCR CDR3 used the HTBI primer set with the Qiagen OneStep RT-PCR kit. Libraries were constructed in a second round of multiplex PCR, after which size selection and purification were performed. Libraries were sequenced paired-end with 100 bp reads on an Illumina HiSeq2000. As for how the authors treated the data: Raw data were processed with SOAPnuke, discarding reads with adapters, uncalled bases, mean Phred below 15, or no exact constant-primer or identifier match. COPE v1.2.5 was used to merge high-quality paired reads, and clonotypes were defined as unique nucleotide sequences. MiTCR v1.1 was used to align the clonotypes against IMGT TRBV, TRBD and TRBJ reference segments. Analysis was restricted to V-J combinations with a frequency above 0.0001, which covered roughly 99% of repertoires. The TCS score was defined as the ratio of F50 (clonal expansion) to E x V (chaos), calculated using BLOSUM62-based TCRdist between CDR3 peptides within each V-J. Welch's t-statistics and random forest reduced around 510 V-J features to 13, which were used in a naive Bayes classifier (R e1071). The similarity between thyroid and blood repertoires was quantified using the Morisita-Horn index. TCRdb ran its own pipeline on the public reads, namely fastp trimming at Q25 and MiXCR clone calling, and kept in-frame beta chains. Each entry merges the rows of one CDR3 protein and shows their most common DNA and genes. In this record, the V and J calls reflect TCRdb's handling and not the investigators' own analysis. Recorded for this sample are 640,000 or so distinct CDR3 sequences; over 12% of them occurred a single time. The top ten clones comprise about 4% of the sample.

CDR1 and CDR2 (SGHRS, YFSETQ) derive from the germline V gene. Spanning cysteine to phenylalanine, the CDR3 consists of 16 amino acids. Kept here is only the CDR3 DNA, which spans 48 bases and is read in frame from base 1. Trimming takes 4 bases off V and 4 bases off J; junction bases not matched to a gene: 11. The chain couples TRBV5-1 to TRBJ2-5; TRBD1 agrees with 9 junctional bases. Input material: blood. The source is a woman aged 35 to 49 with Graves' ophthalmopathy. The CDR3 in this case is CASSRGQGPPRETQYF. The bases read TGCGCCAGCAGCAGGGGACAGGGCCCCCCCCGAGAGACCCAGTACTTC. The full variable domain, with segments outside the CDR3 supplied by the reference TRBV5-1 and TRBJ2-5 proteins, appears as KAGVTQTPRYLIKTRGQQVTLSCSPISGHRSVSWYQQTPGQGLQFLFEYFSETQRNKGNFPGRFSGRQFSNSRSEMNVSTLELGDSALYLCASSRGQGPPRETQYFGPGTRLLVL.